These 17 T cell receptor beta chains were sequenced from one sample in a study of T cells after yellow fever vaccination (dated 2019 in TCRdb). The library was made by 5' RACE. The sample was run on an Illumina NovaSeq 6000. The public reads were quality trimmed at Q25 with fastp and then assembled into clones with MiXCR by TCRdb, keeping productive beta chains. Each entry is one CDR3 protein sequence, shown with its most common DNA and genes. The sample table records some 340,000 distinct CDR3 sequences; over 4% of these occur just once. Around 25% of the sample goes to the ten largest clones. Read against the paper, the sample's treatment or condition label means: live attenuated yellow fever vaccine strain. The sequencing here drew on PBMCs, taken 5 days after the yellow fever booster vaccination. The receptors were gathered from a man younger than 30 who received the YFV17D yellow fever vaccine.

Ten or more counts support this clonotype. The rearrangement links TRBV19 to TRBJ1-1; the match to TRBD1 covers 8 bases. This CDR3 spans 14 amino acids. Losses at the gene ends were 5 bases for V and 5 bases for J; bases not matched to a gene: 7. The V gene's germline CDR1 is LNHDA and CDR2 SQIVND (reference sequence). The CDR3 reads CASSRQGLLTEAFF. CDR3 sequence (DNA): TGTGCCAGTAGTCGACAGGGGTTGCTTACTGAAGCTTTCTTT. The full variable domain, in which reference TRBV19 and TRBJ1-1 provide the parts outside the CDR3, is DGGITQSPKYLFRKEGQNVTLSCEQNLNHDAMYWYRQDPGQGLRLIYYSQIVNDFQKGDIAEGYSVSREKKESFPLTVTSAQKNPTAFYLCASSRQGLLTEAFFGQGTRLTVV.

This clonotype was detected a few times. The chain has TRBV5-1 and TRBJ2-5; a weak D match, TRBD2 (6 bases). This CDR3 has 14 residues. Trimming took off 3 bases at V and 5 bases at J, with 14 bases between the two ends. Germline V gene data show CDR1 as SGHRS and CDR2 as YFSETQ. This CDR3 reads CASSSGEARETQYF. As DNA, the CDR3 is TGCGCCAGCAGCTCGGGAGAAGCCAGGGAGACCCAGTACTTC.

In its sample, this clonotype was seen a few times. The rearrangement links TRBV7-7 to TRBJ2-1; 8 positions match TRBD1. With V trimmed by 5 bases and J by 8 bases, 11 bases remained unmatched. This CDR3 has 15 amino acids. The germline V gene encodes CDR1 SSHAT and CDR2 FNYEAQ (reference sequence). The CDR3 DNA reads as TGTGCCAGCAGCCTTAGCCAGGGGGCTGGAGATGAGCAGTTCTTC. This translates into CASSLSQGAGDEQFF. Based on the CDR3 plus reference TRBV7-7 and TRBJ2-1, the full variable domain is GAGVSQSPRYKVTKRGQDVTLRCDPISSHATLYWYQQALGQGPEFLTYFNYEAQPDKSGLPSDRFSAERPEGSISTLTIQRTEQRDSAMYRCASSLSQGAGDEQFFGPGTRLTVL.

This clonotype was recorded at least ten times. The chain recombines TRBV3-1 with TRBJ2-1, with D possibly called TRBD1 or TRBD2 (5 bases each). The CDR3 runs 13 residues. The germline V and J ends were trimmed by 4 bases and 10 bases, with 14 bases remaining between them. From germline, CDR1 is LGHDT and CDR2 YNNKEL (reference sequence). CDR3 region: CASSPDSWGEQFF. DNA for the CDR3: TGTGCCAGCAGCCCTGATTCGTGGGGGGAGCAGTTCTTC.

The chain combines TRBV5-6 with TRBJ2-2; no reliable D call. Germline V gives CDR1 SGHDT, CDR2 YYEEEE. Trimming stripped 4 bases from V and 3 bases from J, with 19 bases between. The CDR3 extends over 17 amino acids. CDR3 protein: CASSLLSGSSYTGELFF. The CDR3 nucleotides are TGTGCCAGCAGCCTACTCTCCGGGTCTTCTTACACCGGGGAGCTGTTTTTT.

This clonotype was counted at least ten times. The chain is built from TRBV7-2 and TRBJ2-5; TRBD1 matches 7 bases. The CDR3 is 14 amino acids. CDR1 is SGHTA and CDR2 is FQGNSA in the germline V gene. The J segment lost 2 bases and the V segment lost 6 bases, leaving 6 bases of the junction unmatched. CDR3 sequence reads: CASSSNRGQETQYF. CDR3 bases: TGTGCCAGCAGTTCAAACAGGGGTCAAGAGACCCAGTACTTC.

This clonotype was picked up a small number of times. The V call is TRBV6-5, the J call TRBJ1-6; 9 bases map to TRBD1. Per germline, CDR1 MNHEY and CDR2 SVGAGI. This CDR3 spans 15 amino acids. The V and J ends lost 6 bases and 8 bases, in that order; junction bases with no gene match: 8. Here the CDR3 reads CASRAAGQGHSPLHF. Here the CDR3 DNA reads TGTGCCAGCAGGGCTGCGGGACAGGGACATTCACCCCTCCACTTT.

This clonotype appeared many times. This chain connects TRBV29-1 to TRBJ2-3; TRBD2 matches 7 bases. Per the germline V gene, CDR1 is SQVTM and CDR2 is ANQGSEA. V shed 4 bases, J shed 4 bases, and the junction held 17 bases outside the gene matches. This CDR3 comprises 17 residues. The CDR3 DNA follows: TGCAGCGTTGGTAGGGAGGGGTCGATAAGAAAGCCAGATACGCAGTATTTT. It codes for CSVGREGSIRKPDTQYF.

The V call is TRBV5-1, the J call TRBJ2-5, with 9 bases lining up with TRBD2. The length of the CDR3 is 15 residues. From germline, CDR1 is SGHRS and CDR2 YFSETQ. J lost 1 base, V lost 3 bases, and 4 bases had no gene match. CDR3 DNA: TGCGCCAGCAGCTCACGCGGGGGGGCCCAAGAGACCCAGTACTTC. This codes for CASSSRGGAQETQYF.

In its sample, this clonotype was seen many times. CDR3 DNA: TGTGCCATCAGTGAGTCAGGGGGGAGAAACATTCAGTACTTC. Translated, it gives CAISESGGRNIQYF. The V and J genes are TRBV10-3 and TRBJ2-4, with D tentatively TRBD1 or TRBD2 (6 bases each). This CDR3 spans 14 amino acids. Germline CDR1 and CDR2: ENHRY and SYGVKD. Trimming left V 0 bases short and J 6 bases short, with 9 bases between.

The chain couples TRBV12-3 or TRBV12-4 to TRBJ1-5, with D possibly being TRBD1 (5 bases). V dropped 1 base and J dropped 4 bases, with 17 bases sitting between them. The length of the CDR3 is 17 residues. Here the CDR3 reads CASSLEAGPGINQPQHF. The CDR3 coding sequence is TGTGCCAGCAGTTTAGAGGCGGGACCGGGGATTAATCAGCCCCAGCATTTT.

The V and J genes are TRBV5-4 and TRBJ2-3; TRBD2 aligns across 7 bases. CDR1 is SGHNT and CDR2 is YYREEE in the germline V gene (reference sequence). J gave up 2 bases and V 4 bases, and 1 base lay outside the gene matches. The CDR3 covers 13 residues. The CDR3 region is CASSGTNTDTQYF. The CDR3 DNA is TGTGCCAGCAGCGGGACTAACACAGATACGCAGTATTTT. The variable domain in full, completed from reference TRBV5-4 and TRBJ2-3, reads ETGVTQSPTHLIKTRGQQVTLRCSSQSGHNTVSWYQQALGQGPQFIFQYYREEENGRGNFPPRFSGLQFPNYSSELNVNALELDDSALYLCASSGTNTDTQYFGPGTRLTVL.

This clonotype has a handful of counts. This chain uses TRBV4-2 with TRBJ2-7; 10 bases agree with TRBD2. Germline V gene lookup returns CDR1 LGHNA and CDR2 YNFKEQ. CDR3 length equals 16 residues. With 3 bases clipped from V and 2 bases from J, the junction kept 7 bases outside the gene matches. CDR3 nucleotides: TGTGCCAGCAGCCAGGTAGCGGGGGGTGGGACCTACGAGCAGTACTTC. This encodes CASSQVAGGGTYEQYF.

There are many counts of this clonotype. The rearrangement joins TRBV5-1 to TRBJ1-1; tentatively, D is TRBD1 (5 bases). The V gene's germline CDR1 is SGHRS and CDR2 YFSETQ. The CDR3 totals 14 residues. V shed 4 bases and J shed 0 bases, with 10 bases lying between them. For the CDR3, the DNA is TGCGCCAGCAGCATCAGGGCCTTGAACACTGAAGCTTTCTTT. Translation gives CASSIRALNTEAFF.

This clonotype has a handful of counts. The J gene is TRBJ1-4, the V gene TRBV9, with 11 bases fitting TRBD1. Germline assignment: CDR1 SGDLS and CDR2 YYNGEE. V was clipped by 3 bases and J by 7 bases; unmatched bases: 5. This CDR3 has 15 residues. The CDR3, as DNA: TGTGCCAGCAGCGCTTGGACAGGGGGCAGTGAAAAACTGTTTTTT. This encodes CASSAWTGGSEKLFF.

This chain uses TRBV7-2 with TRBJ2-3; TRBD1 matches 10 bases. CDR1 and CDR2 from the germline V gene are SGHTA and FQGNSA. CDR3 length: 16 amino acids. V gave up 6 bases and J gave up 3 bases; unmatched junction bases: 9. DNA of the CDR3: TGTGCCAGCAGTCCCCGACCGGGACAGGGGACAGATACGCAGTATTTT. It yields the protein CASSPRPGQGTDTQYF.

This clonotype was counted a few times. The chain carries TRBV28 and TRBJ2-7; D is unresolved. V shed 10 bases and J shed 2 bases, with 27 bases lying between them. The CDR3 runs to 17 residues. Per the germline V gene, CDR1 is MDHEN and CDR2 is SYDVKM. CDR3 nucleotide sequence: TGTGCCACCAACTCTCATCCGATGACTGCCCGAGCCTACGAGCAGTACGTC. Its protein is CATNSHPMTARAYEQYV.